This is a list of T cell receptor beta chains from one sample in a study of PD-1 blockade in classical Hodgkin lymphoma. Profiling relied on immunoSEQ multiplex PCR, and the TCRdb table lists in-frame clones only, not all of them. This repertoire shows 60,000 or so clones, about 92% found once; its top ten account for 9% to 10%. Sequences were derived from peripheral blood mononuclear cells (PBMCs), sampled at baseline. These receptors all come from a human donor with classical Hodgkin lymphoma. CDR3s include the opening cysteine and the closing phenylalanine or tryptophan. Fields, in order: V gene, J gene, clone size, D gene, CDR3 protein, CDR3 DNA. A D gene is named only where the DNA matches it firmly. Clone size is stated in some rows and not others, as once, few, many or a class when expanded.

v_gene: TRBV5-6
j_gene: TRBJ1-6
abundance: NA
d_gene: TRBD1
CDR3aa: CASSVPQGWSSPLHF
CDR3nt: TGTGCCAGCAGCGTGCCACAGGGGTGGTCTTCACCCCTCCACTTT

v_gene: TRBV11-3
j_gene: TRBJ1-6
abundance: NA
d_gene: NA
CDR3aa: CASSLGQINSPLHF
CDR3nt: TGTGCCAGCAGCTTAGGTCAGATTAATTCACCCCTCCACTTT

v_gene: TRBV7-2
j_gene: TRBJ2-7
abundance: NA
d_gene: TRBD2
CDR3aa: CASSLGLAGNYEQYF
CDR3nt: TGTGCCAGCAGCCTAGGACTAGCGGGTAACTACGAGCAGTACTTC

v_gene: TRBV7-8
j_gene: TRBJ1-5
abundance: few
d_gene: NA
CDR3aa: CASSLGNQPQHF
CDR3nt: TGTGCCAGCAGCTTAGGCAATCAGCCCCAGCATTTT

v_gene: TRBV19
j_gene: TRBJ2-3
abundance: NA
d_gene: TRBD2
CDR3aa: CASSIVPTGRELAGVADTQYF
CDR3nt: TGTGCCAGTAGTATAGTTCCGACAGGCAGGGAACTAGCGGGAGTGGCAGATACGCAGTATTTT

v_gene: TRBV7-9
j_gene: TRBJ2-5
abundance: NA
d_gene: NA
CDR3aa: CASSLPIGGGIGEETQYF
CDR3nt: TGTGCCAGCAGCTTACCAATCGGAGGGGGCATTGGGGAAGAGACCCAGTACTTC

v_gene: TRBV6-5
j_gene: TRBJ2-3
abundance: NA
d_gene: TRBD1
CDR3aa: CASSYGTGTDTQYF
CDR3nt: TGTGCCAGCAGTTACGGGACAGGGACAGATACGCAGTATTTT

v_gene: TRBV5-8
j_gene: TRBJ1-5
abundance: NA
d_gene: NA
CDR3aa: CASSVGGYGNQPQHF
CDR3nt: TGTGCCAGCAGCGTCGGGGGTTATGGCAATCAGCCCCAGCATTTT

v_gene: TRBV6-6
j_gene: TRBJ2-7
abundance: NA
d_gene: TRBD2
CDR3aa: CASSPSLGGYEQYF
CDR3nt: TGTGCCAGCAGTCCCTCACTCGGGGGGTACGAGCAGTACTTC

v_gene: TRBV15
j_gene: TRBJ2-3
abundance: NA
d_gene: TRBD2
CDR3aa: CATRTGGGTDTQYF
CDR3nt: TGTGCCACCAGGACCGGCGGGGGGACAGATACGCAGTATTTT

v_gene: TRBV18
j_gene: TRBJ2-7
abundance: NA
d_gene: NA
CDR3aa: CASSPSDPDVPYEQYF
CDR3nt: TGTGCCAGCTCACCCTCTGACCCGGACGTACCCTACGAGCAGTACTTC

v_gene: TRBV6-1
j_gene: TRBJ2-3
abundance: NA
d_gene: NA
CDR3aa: CASKVGVTDTQYF
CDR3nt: TGTGCCAGCAAGGTGGGAGTGACAGATACGCAGTATTTT

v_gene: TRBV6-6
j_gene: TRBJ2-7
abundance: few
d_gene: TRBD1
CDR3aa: CASSYQDRETTYEQYF
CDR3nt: TGTGCCAGCAGTTACCAGGACAGGGAAACGACCTACGAGCAGTACTTC

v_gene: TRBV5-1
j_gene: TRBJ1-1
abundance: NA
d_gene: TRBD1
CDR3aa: CASSQGVQSTTEAFF
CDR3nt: TGCGCCAGCAGCCAGGGGGTTCAATCGACCACTGAAGCTTTCTTT

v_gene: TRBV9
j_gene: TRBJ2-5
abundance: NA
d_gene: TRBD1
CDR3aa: CASSALTGDQETQYF
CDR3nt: TGTGCCAGCAGCGCCCTGACAGGGGACCAAGAGACCCAGTACTTC

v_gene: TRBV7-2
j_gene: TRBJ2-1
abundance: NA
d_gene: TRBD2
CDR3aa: CASSLATSGGVSNEQFF
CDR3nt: TGTGCCAGCAGCTTAGCTACTAGCGGGGGGGTTAGCAATGAGCAGTTCTTC

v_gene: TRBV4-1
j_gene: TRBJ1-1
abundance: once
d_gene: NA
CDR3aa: CASSQVDSFAQAFF
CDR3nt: TGCGCCAGCAGCCAAGTTGACTCCTTTGCCCAGGCTTTCTTT

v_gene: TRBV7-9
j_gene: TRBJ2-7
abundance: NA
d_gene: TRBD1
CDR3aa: CASSQDRGTYEQYF
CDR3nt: TGTGCCAGCAGCCAAGACAGGGGAACCTACGAGCAGTACTTC

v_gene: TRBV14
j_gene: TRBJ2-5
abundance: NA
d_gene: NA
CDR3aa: CASSHLAFGWRSPGKETQYF
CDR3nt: TGTGCCAGCAGCCACTTAGCGTTTGGTTGGCGGTCCCCGGGTAAAGAGACCCAGTACTTC

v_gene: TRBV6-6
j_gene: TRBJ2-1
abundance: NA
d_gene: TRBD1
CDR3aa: CASSPPGQAAYNEQFF
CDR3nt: TGTGCCAGCAGTCCGCCCGGACAGGCCGCCTACAATGAGCAGTTCTTC

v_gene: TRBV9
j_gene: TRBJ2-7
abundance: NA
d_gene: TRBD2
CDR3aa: CASSAASGEYYEQYF
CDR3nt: TGTGCCAGCAGCGCCGCTAGCGGGGAATACTACGAGCAGTACTTC

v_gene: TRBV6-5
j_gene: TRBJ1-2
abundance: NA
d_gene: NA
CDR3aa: CASSTAGLGGYTF
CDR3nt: TGTGCCAGCAGTACCGCAGGACTTGGAGGCTACACCTTC

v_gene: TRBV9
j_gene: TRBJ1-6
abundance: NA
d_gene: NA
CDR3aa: CASSEGGSSYNSPLHF
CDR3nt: TGTGCCAGCAGCGAGGGAGGGAGCTCCTATAATTCACCCCTCCACTTT

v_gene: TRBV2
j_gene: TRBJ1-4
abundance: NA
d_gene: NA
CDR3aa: CASTIIGQAGEKLFF
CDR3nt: TGTGCCAGCACCATCATCGGGCAGGCGGGAGAAAAACTGTTTTTT

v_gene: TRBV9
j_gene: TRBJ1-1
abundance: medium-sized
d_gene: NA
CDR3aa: CASSVSQNTEAFF
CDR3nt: TGTGCCAGCAGCGTATCACAGAACACTGAAGCTTTCTTT

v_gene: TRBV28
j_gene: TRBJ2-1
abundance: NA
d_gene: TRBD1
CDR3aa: CASSLGTAYNEQFF
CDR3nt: TGTGCCAGCAGTTTGGGGACAGCATACAATGAGCAGTTCTTC

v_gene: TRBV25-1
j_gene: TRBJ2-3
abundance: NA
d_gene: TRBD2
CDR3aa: CASSGGLADTQYF
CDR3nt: TGTGCCAGCAGTGGAGGACTAGCAGATACGCAGTATTTT

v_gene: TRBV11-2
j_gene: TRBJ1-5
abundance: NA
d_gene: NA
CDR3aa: CASSRSRGSNQPQHF
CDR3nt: TGTGCCAGCAGCCGTTCGAGGGGAAGCAATCAGCCCCAGCATTTT

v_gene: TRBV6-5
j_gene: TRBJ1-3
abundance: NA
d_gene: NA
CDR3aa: CASSYFAGAGNTIYF
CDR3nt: TGTGCCAGCAGTTATTTCGCAGGGGCTGGAAACACCATATATTTT

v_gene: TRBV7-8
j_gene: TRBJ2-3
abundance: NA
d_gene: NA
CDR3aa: CASSFYLKPGLRRKSSTDTQYF
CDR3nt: TGTGCCAGCAGCTTCTATTTGAAACCGGGACTCAGGAGGAAGTCTAGCACAGATACGCAGTATTTT

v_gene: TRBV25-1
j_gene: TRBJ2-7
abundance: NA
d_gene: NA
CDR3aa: CASSMWGYEQYF
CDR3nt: TGTGCCAGCAGCATGTGGGGTTACGAGCAGTACTTC

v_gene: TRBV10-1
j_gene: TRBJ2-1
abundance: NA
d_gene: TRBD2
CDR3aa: CASSEMAGEGEQFF
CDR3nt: TGCGCCAGCAGTGAAATGGCGGGAGAGGGTGAGCAGTTCTTC

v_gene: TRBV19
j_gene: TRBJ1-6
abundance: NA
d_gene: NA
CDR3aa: CASRFSTKNSPLHF
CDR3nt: TGTGCCAGTAGGTTTTCGACAAAAAATTCACCCCTCCACTTT